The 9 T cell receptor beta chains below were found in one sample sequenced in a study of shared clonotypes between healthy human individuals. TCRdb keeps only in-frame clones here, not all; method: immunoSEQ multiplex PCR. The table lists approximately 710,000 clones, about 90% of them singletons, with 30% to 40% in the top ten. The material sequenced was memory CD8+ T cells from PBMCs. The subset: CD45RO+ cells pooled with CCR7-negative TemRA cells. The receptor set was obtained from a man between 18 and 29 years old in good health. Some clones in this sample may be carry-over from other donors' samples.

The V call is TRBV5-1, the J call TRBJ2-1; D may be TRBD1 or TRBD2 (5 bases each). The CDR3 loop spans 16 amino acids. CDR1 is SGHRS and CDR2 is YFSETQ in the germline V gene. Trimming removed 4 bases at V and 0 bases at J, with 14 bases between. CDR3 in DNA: TGCGCCAGCAGCCCCGGGGCGGGCAACTCCTACAATGAGCAGTTCTTC. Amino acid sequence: CASSPGAGNSYNEQFF.

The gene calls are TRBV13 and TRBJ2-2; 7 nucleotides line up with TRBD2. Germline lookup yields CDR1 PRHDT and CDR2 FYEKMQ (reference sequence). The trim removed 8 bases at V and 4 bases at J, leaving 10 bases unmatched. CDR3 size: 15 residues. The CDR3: CASELGGSGTGELFF. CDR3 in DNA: TGTGCCAGCGAATTGGGCGGGAGCGGCACCGGGGAGCTGTTTTTT.

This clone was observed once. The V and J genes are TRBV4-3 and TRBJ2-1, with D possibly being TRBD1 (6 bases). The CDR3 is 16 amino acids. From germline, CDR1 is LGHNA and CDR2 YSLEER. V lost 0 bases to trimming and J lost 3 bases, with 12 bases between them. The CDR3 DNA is TGCGCCAGCAGCCAAGAAACCGGGACACGCTACAATGAGCAGTTCTTC. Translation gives CASSQETGTRYNEQFF.

Written as DNA, the CDR3 is TGTGCCAGCAGCTTGCGGGAGGGCCGGAATGAGCAGTTCTTC. It specifies CASSLREGRNEQFF. V is TRBV13 and J is TRBJ2-1; 9 nucleotides align to TRBD2. CDR3 length equals 14 residues. Germline CDR1 PRHDT, CDR2 FYEKMQ (reference sequence). The J segment lost 7 bases and the V segment lost 3 bases, leaving 4 bases of the junction unmatched.

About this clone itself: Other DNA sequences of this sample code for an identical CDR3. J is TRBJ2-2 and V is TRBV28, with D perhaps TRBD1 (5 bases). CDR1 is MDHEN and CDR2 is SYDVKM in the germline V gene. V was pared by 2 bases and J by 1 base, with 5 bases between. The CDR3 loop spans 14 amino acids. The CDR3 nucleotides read TGTGCCAGCAGTTTAACAGGGAACACCGGGGAGCTGTTTTTT. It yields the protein CASSLTGNTGELFF.

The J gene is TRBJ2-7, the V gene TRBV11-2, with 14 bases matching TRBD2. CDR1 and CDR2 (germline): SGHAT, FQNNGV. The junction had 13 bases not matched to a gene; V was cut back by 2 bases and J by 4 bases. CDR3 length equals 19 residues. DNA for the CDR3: TGTGCCAGCAGCTTAATTCCCGGGACTAGCGGGAGAGGATCTTACGAGCAGTACTTC. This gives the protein CASSLIPGTSGRGSYEQYF.

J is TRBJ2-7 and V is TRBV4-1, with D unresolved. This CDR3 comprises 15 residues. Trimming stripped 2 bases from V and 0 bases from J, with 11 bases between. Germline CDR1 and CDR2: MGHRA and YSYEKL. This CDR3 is CASSQTHTGSYEQYF. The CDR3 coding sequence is TGCGCCAGCAGCCAAACCCACACCGGCTCCTACGAGCAGTACTTC.

CDR3 DNA sequence: TGTGCCAGCAGCTACGGACAGGCTGAAGCTTTCTTT. Translation: CASSYGQAEAFF. The J gene is TRBJ1-1, the V gene TRBV13; TRBD1 agrees at 7 bases. The V segment lost 4 bases and the J segment 6 bases; nucleotides outside the gene matches: 2. The CDR3 runs to 12 residues. In germline, CDR1 is PRHDT, CDR2 FYEKMQ (reference sequence).

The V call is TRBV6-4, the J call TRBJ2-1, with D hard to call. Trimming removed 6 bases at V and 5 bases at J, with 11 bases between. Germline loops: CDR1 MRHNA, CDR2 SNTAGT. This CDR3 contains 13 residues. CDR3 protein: CASSVVVNNEQFF. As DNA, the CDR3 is TGTGCCAGCAGCGTTGTAGTGAACAATGAGCAGTTCTTC.